This T cell receptor beta chain was found in a study of blood T cell repertoires in COVID-19. Trimming removed 2 bases from V and 4 bases from J; junction bases left unmatched: 6. The germline V gene has CDR1 WSHSY and CDR2 SAAADI. The CDR3 runs to 15 residues. Libraries were prepared by immunoSEQ multiplex PCR; TCRdb keeps only in-frame clonotypes and omits some of them. In the table there are 140,000 to 150,000 clones, about 88% of which are singletons. Material: peripheral blood. The receptor was derived from a human donor with acute or convalescent COVID-19. The donor label of this sample is uncertain. The chain couples TRBV10-2 to TRBJ1-2, with 8 bases fitting TRBD1. This CDR3 reads CASSETDRASYGYTF. CDR3 bases: TGCGCCAGCAGTGAGACGGACAGGGCAAGCTATGGCTACACCTTC.